These 24 T cell receptor beta chains were all obtained from the same sample, sequenced in a study of blood T cell repertoires in COVID-19. Assay: immunoSEQ multiplex PCR; the TCRdb copy retains only in-frame clones and omits some. The table records approximately 120,000 clones, approximately 85% of them present only once. Sequencing was performed on peripheral blood. These receptors were taken from a human donor in a cohort sampled during active COVID-19.

The chain uses TRBV27 and TRBJ2-3; TRBD1 is a possible D gene (5 bases). Trimming took 3 bases from V and 4 from J, leaving 11 bases between them. The CDR3 contains 14 residues. Germline V gene lookup returns CDR1 MNHEY and CDR2 SMNVEV (reference sequence). The CDR3 DNA sequence: TGTGCCAGCAGTTTCAGGGCTGGGGCAGATACGCAGTATTTT. Translated: CASSFRAGADTQYF.

CDR3 DNA: TGTGCCAGCAGTATAACAGGGGGGACTGAAGCTTTCTTT. Amino acid sequence: CASSITGGTEAFF. The V call is TRBV12-3 or TRBV12-4, the J call TRBJ1-1, with TRBD1 matching 8 bases. The CDR3 extends over 13 amino acids. V lost 5 bases to trimming and J lost 5 bases; unmatched junction nucleotides: 4.

In DNA form, the CDR3 reads TGTGCCAGCAGCCATGAGTACGAGCAGTACTTC. Encoded protein: CASSHEYEQYF. The chain combines TRBV7-9 with TRBJ2-7; D gene ambiguous. The germline V gene has CDR1 SEHNR and CDR2 FQNEAQ (reference sequence). Trimming pared 5 bases from V and 4 bases from J, leaving 6 bases between. The CDR3 covers 11 residues.

This CDR3 reads CASSFEDRNTIYF. In nucleotides, the CDR3 is TGTGCCAGCAGCTTTGAGGATAGAAACACCATATATTTT. This rearrangement joins TRBV7-8 to TRBJ1-3; D remains ambiguous. V gave up 3 bases and J gave up 5 bases, with 8 bases separating them. From germline, CDR1 is SGHVS and CDR2 FQNEAQ. The CDR3 sequence is 13 residues long.

The chain recombines TRBV19 with TRBJ2-3; weak D call: TRBD1 (6 bases). The CDR3 loop spans 15 amino acids. CDR1 and CDR2 from the germline V gene are LNHDA and SQIVND (reference sequence). Trimming shortened V by 5 bases and J by 2 bases, and 14 bases separated the two germline ends. The CDR3 DNA follows: TGTGCCAGTAGTCTGGGACATCCCAACACAGATACGCAGTATTTT. Translation: CASSLGHPNTDTQYF. Filled out from reference TRBV19 and TRBJ2-3, the complete variable domain reads DGGITQSPKYLFRKEGQNVTLSCEQNLNHDAMYWYRQDPGQGLRLIYYSQIVNDFQKGDIAEGYSVSREKKESFPLTVTSAQKNPTAFYLCASSLGHPNTDTQYFGPGTRLTVL.

V usage is TRBV6-5 and J usage is TRBJ2-1; D remains ambiguous. The germline V and J ends were trimmed by 5 bases and 6 bases, with 5 bases remaining between them. Looked up from germline, CDR1 is MNHEY and CDR2 is SVGAGI. The CDR3 consists of 11 residues. The CDR3 sequence: CASSLSNEQFF. CDR3 coding DNA: TGTGCCAGCAGTCTGTCCAATGAGCAGTTCTTC.

The chain uses TRBV7-2 and TRBJ2-5; D is undetermined. The CDR3 has 11 residues. Per the germline V gene, CDR1 is SGHTA and CDR2 is FQGNSA. V shed 5 bases and J shed 3 bases, with 4 bases lying between them. This CDR3 reads CASSIKETQYF. The DNA of the CDR3 is TGTGCCAGCAGCATAAAAGAGACCCAGTACTTC.

The chain has TRBV9 and TRBJ2-1; weak D call: TRBD2 (6 bases). CDR3 length equals 13 residues. Trimming took off 6 bases at V and 7 bases at J, with 14 bases between the two ends. The germline CDR1 and CDR2 sequences are SGDLS and YYNGEE. CDR3 loop: CASTRGSGNEQFF. The CDR3 DNA is TGTGCCAGCACCCGGGGCAGCGGGAATGAGCAGTTCTTC.

This chain connects TRBV5-1 to TRBJ2-2; 9 bases agree with TRBD2. J was trimmed by 5 bases and V by 3 bases; bases with no gene match: 5. The CDR3 consists of 15 residues. Germline assignment: CDR1 SGHRS and CDR2 YFSETQ. DNA of the CDR3: TGCGCCAGCAGCTCAGCGGGGGGCTCTACCGGGGAGCTGTTTTTT. Translated, it gives CASSSAGGSTGELFF.

The chain links TRBV7-8 to TRBJ2-5; 8 nucleotides line up with TRBD2. Germline CDR1 reads SGHVS; CDR2 reads FQNEAQ. After removal of 1 base from V and 5 bases from J, the junction contained 6 bases not matched to a gene. This CDR3 is built from 15 residues. CDR3 in DNA: TGTGCCAGCAGCTTAGGAGCGGGAGTCAGGGAGACCCAGTACTTC. The encoded protein is CASSLGAGVRETQYF.

This clone was counted once. The chain uses TRBV10-2 and TRBJ2-2; 9 bases are a match to TRBD2. In germline, CDR1 is WSHSY, CDR2 SAAADI. Trimming took 0 bases from V and 7 from J; bases not matched to a gene: 3. The CDR3 is 15 amino acids. The chain's CDR3 is CASSESGLASGELFF. CDR3 DNA sequence: TGCGCCAGCAGTGAGTCGGGACTAGCCAGCGGGGAGCTGTTTTTT.

This chain joins TRBV12-5 and TRBJ2-5, with TRBD1 matching over 7 bases. The CDR3 totals 17 residues. Germline CDR1 reads LGHNT; CDR2 reads FRNRAP. The trim removed 0 bases at V and 1 base at J, leaving 8 bases unmatched. The CDR3 sequence is CASGLVLGQLFQETQYF. The CDR3 DNA is TGTGCTAGTGGTTTGGTATTGGGACAGCTGTTCCAAGAGACCCAGTACTTC.

V usage is TRBV11-2 and J usage is TRBJ2-1; weak D call: TRBD1 (6 bases). Germline V gene lookup returns CDR1 SGHAT and CDR2 FQNNGV. This CDR3 region has 19 residues. V was pared by 6 bases and J by 6 bases, with 30 bases between. The CDR3 is CASRNGGFSPLGMTNEQFF. Written as DNA, the CDR3 is TGTGCCAGCAGGAATGGGGGCTTCTCGCCCCTAGGAATGACCAATGAGCAGTTCTTC.

This chain joins TRBV11-2 and TRBJ2-7; TRBD2 matches 12 bases. CDR3 length: 15 residues. Germline CDR1 SGHAT, CDR2 FQNNGV. After removal of 5 bases from V and 3 bases from J, the junction contained 5 bases not matched to a gene. The CDR3 nucleotides read TGTGCCAGCAGCCGGACTAGCGGGACTCTCTACGAGCAGTACGTC. Protein product: CASSRTSGTLYEQYV.

In nucleotides, the CDR3 is TGTGCCAGTAAAAGACAGGGCGGCGCCGGGGAGCTGTTTTTT. Translated: CASKRQGGAGELFF. The chain is built from TRBV19 and TRBJ2-2, with 7 bases aligning to TRBD1. With V trimmed by 7 bases and J by 6 bases, 8 bases remained unmatched. Per germline, CDR1 LNHDA and CDR2 SQIVND (reference sequence). The CDR3 totals 14 residues.

The chain employs TRBV11-2 and TRBJ2-1; 12 bases match TRBD2. The germline gives CDR1 SGHAT, CDR2 FQNNGV. CDR3 length equals 17 residues. V was pared by 0 bases and J by 5 bases, with 5 bases of the junction left unmatched. The CDR3: CASSLEGLAGRNNEQFF. CDR3 bases: TGTGCCAGCAGCTTAGAAGGACTAGCGGGACGAAACAATGAGCAGTTCTTC.

This sequence joins TRBV10-3 and TRBJ2-2; TRBD2 matches 10 bases. The germline V gene has CDR1 ENHRY and CDR2 SYGVKD. The CDR3 loop spans 14 amino acids. The junction had 2 bases not matched to a gene; V was cut back by 8 bases and J by 2 bases. CDR3: CAIGLAVNTGELFF. The CDR3 coding sequence is TGTGCCATCGGACTAGCGGTCAACACCGGGGAGCTGTTTTTT.

The chain uses TRBV2 and TRBJ2-2, with a tentative D call TRBD2 (6 bases). CDR1 is SNHLY, CDR2 FYNNEI, per germline. The germline V and J ends were trimmed by 8 bases and 7 bases, with 11 bases remaining between them. The CDR3 runs 12 residues. CDR3 in amino acids: CASGGDSGELFF. Here the CDR3 DNA reads TGTGCCAGCGGCGGGGATAGCGGGGAGCTGTTTTTT.

The rearrangement links TRBV5-4 to TRBJ2-5; tentative D call: TRBD1 (8 bases). Germline CDR1 and CDR2: SGHNT and YYREEE (reference sequence). Trimming took off 0 bases at V and 3 bases at J, with 15 bases between the two ends. The CDR3 covers 16 residues. The CDR3 DNA reads TGTGCCAGCAGCTTGGACAGGGGGGGGATAGAAGAGACCCAGTACTTC. It yields the protein CASSLDRGGIEETQYF.

V gene TRBV6-1 combines with J gene TRBJ2-1, with a tentative D call TRBD2 (6 bases). CDR1 is MNHNS and CDR2 is SASEGT in the germline V gene. V lost 3 bases and J lost 6, with 12 bases in between. CDR3 length equals 14 residues. CDR3 DNA sequence: TGTGCCAGCAGTGAGGGGCTAGCGATCAATGAGCAGTTCTTC. As protein: CASSEGLAINEQFF.

V usage is TRBV5-5 and J usage is TRBJ2-3; possibly TRBD2 for D (6 bases). Germline V CDR1 and CDR2: SGHKS, YYEKEE (reference sequence). The CDR3 has 15 amino acids. V dropped 4 bases and J dropped 2 bases, with 14 bases sitting between them. CDR3 DNA: TGTGCCAGCAGCCCAGGTAGCGGATACACAGATACGCAGTATTTT. As protein: CASSPGSGYTDTQYF.

The rearrangement uses TRBV2 and TRBJ1-5; 10 bases match TRBD1. The CDR3 has 17 amino acids. The ends lost 6 bases at V and 1 base at J; junction bases unmatched: 9. The germline V gene has CDR1 SNHLY and CDR2 FYNNEI. The CDR3 protein is CASSGDRGSLSNQPQHF. The CDR3 DNA is TGTGCCAGCAGCGGGGACAGGGGAAGTTTGAGCAATCAGCCCCAGCATTTT.

In this sample, this clone turned up a few times. The chain joins TRBV7-2 to TRBJ1-1, with D possibly being TRBD1 (5 bases). The CDR3 is 15 residues long. Per germline, CDR1 SGHTA and CDR2 FQGNSA. V dropped 1 base and J dropped 1 base, with 10 bases sitting between them. The CDR3 DNA sequence: TGTGCCAGCAGCTTAGAAGGGGCTCAGAACACTGAAGCTTTCTTT. Translating gives CASSLEGAQNTEAFF.

The chain carries TRBV18 and TRBJ2-4; TRBD1 matches 8 bases. The ends lost 6 bases at V and 7 bases at J; junction bases unmatched: 11. Germline V gene sequence: CDR1 KGHSH, CDR2 LQKENI. The CDR3 extends over 15 amino acids. Here the CDR3 reads CASSHAGQGANIQYF. CDR3 in DNA: TGTGCCAGCTCTCACGCCGGGCAGGGGGCCAACATTCAGTACTTC.